Reported below is one T cell receptor beta chain. This sample was included in a study of OX40 agonist ivuxolimab in advanced cancers. As for the study in general: Patients received intravenous ivuxolimab every 2 weeks at 0.01 to 10 mg/kg.

Germline CDR1 is SQVTM and CDR2 is ANQGSEA. This CDR3 has 12 amino acids. V lost 6 bases and J lost 0, with 7 bases in between. Using immunoSEQ multiplex PCR, the repertoire was profiled, and TCRdb retains in-frame clones only, with some absent. Of about 65,000 clones in the sample, around 80% are singletons; the top ten hold 1.5% to 2.5%. This material consisted of CD4+ or CD8+ T cells sorted from blood, taken in a trial of the OX40 agonist ivuxolimab. This chain uses TRBV29-1 with TRBJ2-3; D remains unclear. The TCR comes from an adult with an advanced solid tumor such as melanoma, head and neck, liver or kidney cancer. The CDR3 region has the DNA TGCAGCGTCGATACTAGCACAGATACGCAGTATTTT. Amino acids: CSVDTSTDTQYF.